The clone carrying this T cell receptor beta chain was detected many times. The library protocol tagged individual cDNA molecules with unique molecular identifiers. Each CDR3 protein is one row after TCRdb ran MiXCR on the 5' RACE reads. This sample has some 67,000 distinct CDR3 sequences, with roughly an eighth found just once. In germline, CDR1 is SGDLS, CDR2 YYNGEE. This CDR3 has 17 amino acids. Trimming removed 2 bases from V and 1 base from J; junction bases left unmatched: 6. The sample is drawn from a study of early T cells in non-severe SARS-CoV-2 infection. This chain links TRBV9 with TRBJ2-6; 7 positions agree with TRBD2. This clonotype originated in an adult who was a healthcare worker with PCR-confirmed SARS-CoV-2 infection or an uninfected control (not recorded which). The sample taken for sequencing was whole blood. CDR3 sequence: CASSVGRAGSGANVLTF. Here the CDR3 DNA reads TGTGCCAGCAGCGTGGGACGAGCGGGGTCTGGGGCCAACGTCCTGACTTTC.